The rows below give T cell receptor beta chains drawn from one sample of a study of identical twins. TCRdb passed the 5' RACE reads through MiXCR, listing each CDR3 protein once. The table includes a few hundred thousand distinct CDR3 sequences, roughly 26% detected once. These same data were also listed under a study on T cells expressing NK-cell markers.

Material: CD4+ T cells sorted from blood. The receptors come from a woman aged 18-29 years in good health. Both conserved end residues are part of each CDR3. The order of the fields is J gene, D gene, V gene, clone size, CDR3 protein, CDR3 DNA. A D gene is named only where the DNA matches it firmly. The size field is filled for only some rows; it gives once, few, many or a size class.

>TRBJ1-2|NA|TRBV12-3/TRBV12-4|NA
CASSFQAEYYGYTF
TGTGCCAGCAGTTTTCAAGCAGAGTACTATGGCTACACCTTC
>TRBJ2-5|NA|TRBV20-1|NA
CSARALYQETQYF
TGCAGTGCTAGAGCTCTATACCAAGAGACCCAGTACTTC
>TRBJ1-1|NA|TRBV9|NA
CASSGAGNTEAFF
TGTGCCAGCAGCGGAGCAGGGAACACTGAAGCTTTCTTT
>TRBJ2-1|NA|TRBV7-2|few
CASTRSPFYNEQFF
TGTGCCAGCACTCGTTCCCCCTTTTACAATGAGCAGTTCTTC
>TRBJ2-7|TRBD2|TRBV10-1|few
CASSRNGLAGGRSYEQYF
TGCGCCAGCTCCCGCAACGGACTAGCGGGAGGACGGTCCTACGAGCAGTACTTC
>TRBJ2-3|NA|TRBV9|few
CASSVGVSQYTDTQYF
TGTGCCAGCAGCGTAGGGGTGAGCCAGTACACAGATACGCAGTATTTT
>TRBJ2-7|NA|TRBV27|few
CASSSTGTLTYEQYF
TGTGCCAGCAGTTCCACCGGGACGTTAACCTACGAGCAGTACTTC
>TRBJ2-1|TRBD2|TRBV3-1|NA
CASSQLAGLYNEQFF
TGTGCCAGCAGCCAACTAGCGGGGTTATACAATGAGCAGTTCTTC
>TRBJ2-5|NA|TRBV11-2|NA
CASSRTQQETQYF
TGTGCCAGCAGCAGGACCCAGCAAGAGACCCAGTACTTC
>TRBJ2-7|TRBD2|TRBV5-1|NA
CASSLPTSGSVEQYF
TGCGCCAGCAGCCTACCGACTAGCGGGAGTGTTGAGCAGTACTTC
>TRBJ2-1|NA|TRBV5-1|few
CASSLDGRGNEQFF
TGCGCCAGCAGCTTGGATGGCAGGGGAAATGAGCAGTTCTTC
>TRBJ2-1|TRBD2|TRBV6-2/TRBV6-3|few
CASTNLAGGDNEQFF
TGTGCCAGCACGAATCTAGCGGGGGGGGACAATGAGCAGTTCTTC
>TRBJ2-1|TRBD2|TRBV29-1|few
CSVEERITGGPREQFF
TGCAGCGTTGAAGAGCGTATAACGGGAGGGCCACGAGAGCAGTTCTTC
>TRBJ2-3|NA|TRBV20-1|few
CSAFGTLGDTQYF
TGCAGTGCTTTCGGGACCCTAGGGGATACGCAGTATTTT
>TRBJ2-5|TRBD2|TRBV7-2|NA
CASSYLAGGPTGTQYF
TGTGCCAGCAGCTACCTAGCGGGAGGGCCCACAGGGACCCAGTACTTC